Included here is one T cell receptor beta chain sequence, with context. This sample stems from a study of cytomegalovirus exposure and HLA in healthy donors. Study details: About 85 million unique TCR sequences came from HLA-typed donors in an early release.

With 60 Vbeta and 13 Jbeta primers, the PCR was carried out. The table came from immunoSEQ multiplex PCR; TCRdb's copy has only in-frame clones and leaves some out. Among 250,000 to 350,000 clones listed, just over 85% were seen once. Trimming at V came to 7 bases and at J to 6 bases, leaving 12 bases not matched to a gene. The CDR3 runs to 16 residues. This sequence joins TRBV5-3 and TRBJ2-3, with TRBD2 matching 12 bases. TRBV5-3 is assigned to the ORF class and has an uncertain function. The receptor was derived from a man aged 35 to 55 in good health and CMV-seropositive. Specimen: PBMCs. In DNA form, the CDR3 reads TGTGCCAGACTTATCGGGACTAGCGGGCGGAGGGATACGCAGTATTTT. Translated, it gives CARLIGTSGRRDTQYF.